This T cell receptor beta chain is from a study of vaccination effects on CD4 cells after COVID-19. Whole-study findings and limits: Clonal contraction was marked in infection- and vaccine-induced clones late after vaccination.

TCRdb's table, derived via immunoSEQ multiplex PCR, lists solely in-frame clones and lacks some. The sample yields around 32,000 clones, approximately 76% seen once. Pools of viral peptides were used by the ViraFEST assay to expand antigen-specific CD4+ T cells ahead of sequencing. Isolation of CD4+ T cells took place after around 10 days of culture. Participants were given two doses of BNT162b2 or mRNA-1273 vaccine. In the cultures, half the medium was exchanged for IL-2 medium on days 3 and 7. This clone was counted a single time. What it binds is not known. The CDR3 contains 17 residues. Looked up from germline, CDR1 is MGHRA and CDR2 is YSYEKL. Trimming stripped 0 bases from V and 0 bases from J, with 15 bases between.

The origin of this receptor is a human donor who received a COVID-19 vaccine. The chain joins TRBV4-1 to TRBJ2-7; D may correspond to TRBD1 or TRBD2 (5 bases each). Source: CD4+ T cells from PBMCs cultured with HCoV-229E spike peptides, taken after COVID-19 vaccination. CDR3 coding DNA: TGCGCCAGCAGCCAAGATATTTCGGGACGAAGCTCCTACGAGCAGTACTTC. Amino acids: CASSQDISGRSSYEQYF.